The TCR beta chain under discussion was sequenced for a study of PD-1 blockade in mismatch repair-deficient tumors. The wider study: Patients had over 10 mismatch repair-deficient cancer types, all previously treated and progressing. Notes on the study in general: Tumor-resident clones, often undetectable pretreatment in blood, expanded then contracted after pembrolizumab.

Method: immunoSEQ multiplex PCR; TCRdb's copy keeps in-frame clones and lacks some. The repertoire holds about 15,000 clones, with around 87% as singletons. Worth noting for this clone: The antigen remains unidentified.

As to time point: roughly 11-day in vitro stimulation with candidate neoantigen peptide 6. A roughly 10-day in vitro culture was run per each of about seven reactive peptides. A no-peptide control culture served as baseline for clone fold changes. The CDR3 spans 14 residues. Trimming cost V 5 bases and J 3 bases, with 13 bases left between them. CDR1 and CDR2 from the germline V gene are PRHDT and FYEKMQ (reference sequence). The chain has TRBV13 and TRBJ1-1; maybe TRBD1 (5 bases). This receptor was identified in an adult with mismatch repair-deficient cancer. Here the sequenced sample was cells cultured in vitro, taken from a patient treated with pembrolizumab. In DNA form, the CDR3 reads TGTGCCAGCAGCCGGACTCAGGGAGACACTGAAGCTTTCTTT. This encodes CASSRTQGDTEAFF.